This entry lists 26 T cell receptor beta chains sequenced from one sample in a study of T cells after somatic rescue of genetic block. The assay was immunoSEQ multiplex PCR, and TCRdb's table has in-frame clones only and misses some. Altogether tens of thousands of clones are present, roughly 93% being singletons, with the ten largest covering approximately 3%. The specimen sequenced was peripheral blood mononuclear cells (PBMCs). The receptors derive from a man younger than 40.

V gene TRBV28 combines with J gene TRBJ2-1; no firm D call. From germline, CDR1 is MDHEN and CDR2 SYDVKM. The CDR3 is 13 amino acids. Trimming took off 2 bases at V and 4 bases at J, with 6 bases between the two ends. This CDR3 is CASSLEVYNEQFF. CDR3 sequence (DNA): TGTGCCAGCAGTTTAGAAGTTTACAATGAGCAGTTCTTC.

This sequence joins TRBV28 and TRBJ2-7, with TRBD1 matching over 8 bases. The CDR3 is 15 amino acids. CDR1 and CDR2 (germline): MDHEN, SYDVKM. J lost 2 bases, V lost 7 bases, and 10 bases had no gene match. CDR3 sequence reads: CASKGSDRAPYEQYF. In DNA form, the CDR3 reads TGTGCCAGCAAGGGATCGGACAGGGCCCCCTACGAGCAGTACTTC.

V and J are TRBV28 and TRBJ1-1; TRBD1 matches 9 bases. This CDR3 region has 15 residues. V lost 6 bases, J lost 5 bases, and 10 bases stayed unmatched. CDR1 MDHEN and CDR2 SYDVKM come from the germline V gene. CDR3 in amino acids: CASRGWGQGATEAFF. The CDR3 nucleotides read TGTGCCAGCAGGGGGTGGGGACAGGGAGCGACTGAAGCTTTCTTT.

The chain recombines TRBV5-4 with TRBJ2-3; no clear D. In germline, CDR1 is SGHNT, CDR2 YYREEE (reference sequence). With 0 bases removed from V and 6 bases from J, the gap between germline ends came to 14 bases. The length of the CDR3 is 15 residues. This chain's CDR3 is CASSLGWSASDTQYF. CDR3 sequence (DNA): TGTGCCAGCAGCTTGGGGTGGAGTGCGTCGGATACGCAGTATTTT.

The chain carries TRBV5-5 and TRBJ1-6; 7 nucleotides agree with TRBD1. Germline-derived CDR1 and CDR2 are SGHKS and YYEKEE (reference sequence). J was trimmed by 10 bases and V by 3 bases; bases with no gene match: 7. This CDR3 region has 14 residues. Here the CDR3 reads CASSSPGGGSPLHF. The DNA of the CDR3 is TGTGCCAGCAGCTCCCCAGGGGGAGGGTCACCCCTCCACTTT.

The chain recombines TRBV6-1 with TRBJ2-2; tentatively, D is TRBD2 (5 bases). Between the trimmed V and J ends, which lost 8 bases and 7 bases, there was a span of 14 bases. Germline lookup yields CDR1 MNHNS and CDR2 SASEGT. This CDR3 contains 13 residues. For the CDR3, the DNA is TGTGCCAGCGCCGCCGAGGGAGTCGGGGAGCTGTTTTTT. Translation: CASAAEGVGELFF.

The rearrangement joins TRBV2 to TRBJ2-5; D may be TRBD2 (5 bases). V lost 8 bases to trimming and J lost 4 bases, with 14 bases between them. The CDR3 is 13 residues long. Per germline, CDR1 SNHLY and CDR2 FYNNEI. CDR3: CASGGRVRETQYF. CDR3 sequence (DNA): TGTGCCAGCGGAGGACGGGTAAGAGAGACCCAGTACTTC.

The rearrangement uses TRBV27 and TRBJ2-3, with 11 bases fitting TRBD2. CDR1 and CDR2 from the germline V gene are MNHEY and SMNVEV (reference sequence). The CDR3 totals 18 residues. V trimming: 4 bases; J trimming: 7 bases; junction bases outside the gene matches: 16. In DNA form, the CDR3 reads TGTGCCAGCAGTTCCAGGGGACTGGGGACTAGCGGAGGTCATACGCAGTATTTT. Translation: CASSSRGLGTSGGHTQYF.

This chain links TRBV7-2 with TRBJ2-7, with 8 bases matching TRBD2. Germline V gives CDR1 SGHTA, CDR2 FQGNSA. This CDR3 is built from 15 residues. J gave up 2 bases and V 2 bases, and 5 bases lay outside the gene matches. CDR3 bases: TGTGCCAGCAGCTTATCCCTAGCGGGTGCCTACGAGCAGTACTTC. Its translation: CASSLSLAGAYEQYF. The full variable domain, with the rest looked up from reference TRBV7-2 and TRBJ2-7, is GAGVSQSPSNKVTEKGKDVELRCDPISGHTALYWYRQSLGQGLEFLIYFQGNSAPDKSGLPSDRFSAERTGGSVSTLTIQRTQQEDSAVYLCASSLSLAGAYEQYFGPGTRLTVT.

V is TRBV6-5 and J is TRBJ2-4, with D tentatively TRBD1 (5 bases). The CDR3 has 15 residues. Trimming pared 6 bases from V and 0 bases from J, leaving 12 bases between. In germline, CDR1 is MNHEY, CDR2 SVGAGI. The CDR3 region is CASRPQELAKNIQYF. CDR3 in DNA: TGTGCCAGCAGGCCACAGGAGCTAGCCAAAAACATTCAGTACTTC.

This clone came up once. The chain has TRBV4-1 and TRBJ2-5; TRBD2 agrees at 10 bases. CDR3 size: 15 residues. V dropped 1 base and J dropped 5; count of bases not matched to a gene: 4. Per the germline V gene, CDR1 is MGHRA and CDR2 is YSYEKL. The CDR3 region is CASSQVAGGFETQYF. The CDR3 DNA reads TGCGCCAGCAGCCAAGTAGCGGGGGGCTTTGAGACCCAGTACTTC.

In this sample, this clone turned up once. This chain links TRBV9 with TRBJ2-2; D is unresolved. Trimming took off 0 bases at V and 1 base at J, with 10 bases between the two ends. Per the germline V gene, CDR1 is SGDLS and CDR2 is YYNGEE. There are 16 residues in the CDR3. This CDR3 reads CASSVDTDQNTGELFF. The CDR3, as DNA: TGTGCCAGCAGCGTAGATACAGACCAGAACACCGGGGAGCTGTTTTTT.

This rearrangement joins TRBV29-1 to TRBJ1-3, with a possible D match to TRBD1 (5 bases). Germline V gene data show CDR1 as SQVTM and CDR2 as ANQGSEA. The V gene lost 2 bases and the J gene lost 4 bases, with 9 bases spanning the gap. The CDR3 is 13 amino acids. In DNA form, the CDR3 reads TGCAGCGTTGAAAAGGGGAACGGAAACACCATATATTTT. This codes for CSVEKGNGNTIYF. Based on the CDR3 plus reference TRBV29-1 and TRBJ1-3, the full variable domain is SAVISQKPSRDICQRGTSLTIQCQVDSQVTMMFWYRQQPGQSLTLIATANQGSEATYESGFVIDKFPISRPNLTFSTLTVSNMSPEDSSIYLCSVEKGNGNTIYFGEGSWLTVV.

Here the CDR3 reads CASSEGQGSNTGELFF. The DNA for the CDR3 is TGCGCCAGCAGTGAGGGGCAGGGCAGTAACACCGGGGAGCTGTTTTTT. The chain combines TRBV10-1 with TRBJ2-2; a possible D gene is TRBD1 (5 bases). CDR3 length equals 16 residues. The V end was cut by 2 bases, the J end by 2 bases, with 12 bases between. The germline gives CDR1 WNHNN, CDR2 SYGVQD (reference sequence).

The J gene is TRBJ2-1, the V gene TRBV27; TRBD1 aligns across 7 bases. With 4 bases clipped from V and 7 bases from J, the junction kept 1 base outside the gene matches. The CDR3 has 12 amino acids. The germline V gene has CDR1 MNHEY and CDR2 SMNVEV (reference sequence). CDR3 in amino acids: CASSSQGNEQFF. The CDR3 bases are TGTGCCAGCAGTTCACAGGGGAATGAGCAGTTCTTC.

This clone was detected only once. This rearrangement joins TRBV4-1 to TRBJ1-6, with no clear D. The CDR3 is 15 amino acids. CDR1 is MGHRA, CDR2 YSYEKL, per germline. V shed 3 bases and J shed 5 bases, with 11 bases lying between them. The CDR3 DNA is TGCGCCAGCAGCCAGGCTCTGGGGAATAATTCACCCCTCCACTTT. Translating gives CASSQALGNNSPLHF.

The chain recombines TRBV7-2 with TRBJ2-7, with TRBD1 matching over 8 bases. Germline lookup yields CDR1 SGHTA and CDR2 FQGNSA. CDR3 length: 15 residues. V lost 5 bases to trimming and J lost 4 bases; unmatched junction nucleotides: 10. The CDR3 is CASSLTPGQAYEQYF. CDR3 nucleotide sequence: TGTGCCAGCAGCCTCACACCGGGACAGGCGTACGAGCAGTACTTC.

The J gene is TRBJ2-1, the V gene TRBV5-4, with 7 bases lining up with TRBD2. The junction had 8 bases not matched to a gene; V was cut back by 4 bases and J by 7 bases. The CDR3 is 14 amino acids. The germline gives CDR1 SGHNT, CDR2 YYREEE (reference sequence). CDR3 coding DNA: TGTGCCAGCAGCCCCCCCGAGCGGGAAAATGAGCAGTTCTTC. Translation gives CASSPPERENEQFF.

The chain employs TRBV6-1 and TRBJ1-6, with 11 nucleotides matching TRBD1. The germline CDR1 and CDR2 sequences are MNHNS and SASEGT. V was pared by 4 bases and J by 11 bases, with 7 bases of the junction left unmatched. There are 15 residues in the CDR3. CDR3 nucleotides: TGTGCCAGCAGTGTCGGACAGGGGGCCGGGACACCCCTCCACTTT. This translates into CASSVGQGAGTPLHF.

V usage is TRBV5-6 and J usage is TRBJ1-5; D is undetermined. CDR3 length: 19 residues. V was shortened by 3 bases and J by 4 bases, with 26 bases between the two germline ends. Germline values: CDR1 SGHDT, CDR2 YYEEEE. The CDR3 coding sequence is TGTGCCAGCAGCTCACTGGACCAAGATATAGGGATGGGGAATCAGCCCCAGCATTTT. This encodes CASSSLDQDIGMGNQPQHF.

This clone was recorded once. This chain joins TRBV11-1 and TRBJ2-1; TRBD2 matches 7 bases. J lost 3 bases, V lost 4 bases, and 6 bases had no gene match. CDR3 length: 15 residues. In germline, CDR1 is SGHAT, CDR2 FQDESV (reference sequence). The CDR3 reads CASSYQRDDYNEQFF. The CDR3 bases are TGTGCCAGCAGCTACCAGCGGGACGACTACAATGAGCAGTTCTTC.

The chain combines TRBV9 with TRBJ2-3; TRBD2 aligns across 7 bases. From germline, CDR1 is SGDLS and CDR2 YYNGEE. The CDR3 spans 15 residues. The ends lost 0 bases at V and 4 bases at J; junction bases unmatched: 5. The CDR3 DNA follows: TGTGCCAGCAGCGTAGGGACTAGTTGGCCAGATACGCAGTATTTT. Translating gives CASSVGTSWPDTQYF.

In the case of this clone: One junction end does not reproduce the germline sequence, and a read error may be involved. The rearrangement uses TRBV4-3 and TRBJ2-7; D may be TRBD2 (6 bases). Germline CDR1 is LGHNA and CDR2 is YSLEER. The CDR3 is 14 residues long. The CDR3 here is CASSQGRETEPTSF. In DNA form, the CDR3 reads TGCGCCAGCAGCCAAGGTCGGGAGACCGAGCCTACATCATTC.

The CDR3 sequence is CASSRTSGGLGEQYF. The CDR3 nucleotides are TGTGCCAGCAGCCGGACTAGCGGGGGCCTCGGCGAGCAGTACTTC. The V and J genes are TRBV14 and TRBJ2-7, with 13 nucleotides matching TRBD2. V shed 4 bases, J shed 6 bases, and the junction held 6 bases outside the gene matches. The CDR3 is 15 residues long. Germline V gene lookup returns CDR1 SGHDN and CDR2 FVKESK.

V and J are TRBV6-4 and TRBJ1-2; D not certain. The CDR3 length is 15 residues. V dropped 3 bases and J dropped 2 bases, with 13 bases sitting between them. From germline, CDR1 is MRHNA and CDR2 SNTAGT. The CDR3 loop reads CASSEAPDRNYGYTF. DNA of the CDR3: TGTGCCAGCAGTGAGGCCCCCGATAGGAACTATGGCTACACCTTC.

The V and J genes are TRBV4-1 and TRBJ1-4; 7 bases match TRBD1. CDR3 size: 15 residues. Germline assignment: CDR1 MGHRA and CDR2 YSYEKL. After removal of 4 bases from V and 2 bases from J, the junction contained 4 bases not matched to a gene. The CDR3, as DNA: TGCGCCAGCAGCCGACGGGGACAGACTAATGAAAAACTGTTTTTT. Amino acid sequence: CASSRRGQTNEKLFF.